The 27 T cell receptor beta chains in this list originate from one sample, sequenced in a study of blood T cell repertoires in COVID-19. TCRdb's copy holds only in-frame clones and misses some; the assay was immunoSEQ multiplex PCR. The profile shows tens of thousands of clones, 70% to 90% of them singletons. The sample was peripheral blood. These receptor sequences come from a woman aged 80 or over with active COVID-19.

The genes are TRBV28 and TRBJ2-1; perhaps TRBD2 as D (6 bases). Looked up from germline, CDR1 is MDHEN and CDR2 is SYDVKM. V was clipped by 6 bases and J by 0 bases, with 15 bases between them. This CDR3 has 16 amino acids. CDR3 sequence reads: CASSSRASASYNEQFF. In DNA form, the CDR3 reads TGTGCCAGCAGCTCTCGAGCTAGCGCCTCCTACAATGAGCAGTTCTTC. The full variable domain, rest sourced from reference TRBV28 and TRBJ2-1, is DVKVTQSSRYLVKRTGEKVFLECVQDMDHENMFWYRQDPGLGLRLIYFSYDVKMKEKGDIPEGYSVSREKKERFSLILESASTNQTSMYLCASSSRASASYNEQFFGPGTRLTVL.

The chain has TRBV9 and TRBJ2-3, with 10 nucleotides matching TRBD1. This CDR3 has 19 residues. Losses at the gene ends were 4 bases for V and 0 bases for J; bases not matched to a gene: 14. Germline CDR1 reads SGDLS; CDR2 reads YYNGEE. The CDR3 coding sequence is TGTGCCAGCAGCAGGGGGACCGGGACAGGGGTGGGAAGCACAGATACGCAGTATTTT. The encoded protein is CASSRGTGTGVGSTDTQYF.

The chain carries TRBV7-2 and TRBJ2-7; 8 nucleotides align to TRBD2. The CDR3 runs to 16 residues. Germline V gene lookup returns CDR1 SGHTA and CDR2 FQGNSA. V shed 1 base, J shed 7 bases, and the junction held 12 bases outside the gene matches. The CDR3 DNA reads TGTGCCAGCAGCTTAGTCTCGCCAGCGGGAGTGGGGGAGCAGTACTTC. Translation gives CASSLVSPAGVGEQYF. The full variable domain, in which reference TRBV7-2 and TRBJ2-7 provide the parts outside the CDR3, is GAGVSQSPSNKVTEKGKDVELRCDPISGHTALYWYRQSLGQGLEFLIYFQGNSAPDKSGLPSDRFSAERTGGSVSTLTIQRTQQEDSAVYLCASSLVSPAGVGEQYFGPGTRLTVT.

The chain couples TRBV5-4 to TRBJ2-1; 8 bases align to TRBD2. V lost 4 bases to trimming and J lost 10 bases; unmatched junction nucleotides: 10. This CDR3 has 14 amino acids. CDR1 and CDR2 from the germline V gene are SGHNT and YYREEE (reference sequence). Written as DNA, the CDR3 is TGTGCCAGCAGCCCGGCTGGAGCGGGGGTCGAGCAGTTCTTC. This sequence encodes CASSPAGAGVEQFF.

The V gene is TRBV5-6, the J gene TRBJ1-5; perhaps TRBD1 as D (5 bases). V lost 3 bases and J 0 bases, leaving 13 bases between the germline ends. The CDR3 extends over 16 amino acids. CDR1 and CDR2 from the germline V gene are SGHDT and YYEEEE. The CDR3 loop reads CASSSGTGNSNQPQHF. The CDR3 DNA sequence: TGTGCCAGCAGCTCAGGAACAGGAAATAGCAATCAGCCCCAGCATTTT. The complete variable domain, with remaining parts taken from reference TRBV5-6 and TRBJ1-5, reads DAGVTQSPTHLIKTRGQQVTLRCSPKSGHDTVSWYQQALGQGPQFIFQYYEEEERQRGNFPDRFSGHQFPNYSSELNVNALLLGDSALYLCASSSGTGNSNQPQHFGDGTRLSIL.

V is TRBV7-9 and J is TRBJ2-1, with 8 bases that match TRBD1. This CDR3 has 15 residues. Trimming took 1 base from V and 3 from J; bases not matched to a gene: 2. Germline V gene data show CDR1 as SEHNR and CDR2 as FQNEAQ (reference sequence). The CDR3 DNA reads as TGTGCCAGCAGCTTAGTGGGACAGGTCTACAATGAGCAGTTCTTC. Its protein product is CASSLVGQVYNEQFF.

V is TRBV11-3 and J is TRBJ2-7; weak D call: TRBD2 (6 bases). This CDR3 has 13 amino acids. The germline V gene encodes CDR1 SGHNT and CDR2 YENEEA. V dropped 3 bases and J dropped 5 bases, with 11 bases sitting between them. The CDR3 spells CASSFEGGDEQYF. CDR3 coding DNA: TGTGCCAGCAGCTTTGAGGGAGGCGACGAGCAGTACTTC. Filled out from reference TRBV11-3 and TRBJ2-7, the complete variable domain reads EAGVVQSPRYKIIEKKQPVAFWCNPISGHNTLYWYLQNLGQGPELLIRYENEEAVDDSQLPKDRFSAERLKGVDSTLKIQPAELGDSAVYLCASSFEGGDEQYFGPGTRLTVT.

This chain connects TRBV18 to TRBJ2-4; 7 bases are a match to TRBD1. This CDR3 region has 12 residues. Germline trimming cut 3 bases from V and 7 bases from J; bases unmatched to any gene: 0. Germline V gene data show CDR1 as KGHSH and CDR2 as LQKENI. The DNA of the CDR3 is TGTGCCAGCTCACCGGACAGGAACATTCAGTACTTC. The encoded protein is CASSPDRNIQYF.

V gene TRBV7-2 combines with J gene TRBJ2-5; 12 bases fit TRBD2. Germline trimming cut 4 bases from V and 4 bases from J; bases unmatched to any gene: 4. The CDR3 totals 15 residues. Germline V gene data show CDR1 as SGHTA and CDR2 as FQGNSA. The CDR3 nucleotides read TGTGCCAGCAGCTCGACTAGCGGGAGCGGAGAGACCCAGTACTTC. Protein product: CASSSTSGSGETQYF. Drawing the rest from reference TRBV7-2 and TRBJ2-5, the complete variable domain is GAGVSQSPSNKVTEKGKDVELRCDPISGHTALYWYRQSLGQGLEFLIYFQGNSAPDKSGLPSDRFSAERTGGSVSTLTIQRTQQEDSAVYLCASSSTSGSGETQYFGPGTRLLVL.

The rearrangement uses TRBV7-9 and TRBJ1-6, with 7 bases that match TRBD1. Germline CDR1 SEHNR, CDR2 FQNEAQ (reference sequence). V lost 2 bases and J lost 4; bases outside the gene matches: 5. CDR3 size: 16 residues. CDR3 DNA: TGTGCCAGCAGCTTAACGTCGGGACAGTATAATTCACCCCTCCACTTT. Encoded protein: CASSLTSGQYNSPLHF.

The chain links TRBV19 to TRBJ1-1, with 7 bases matching TRBD1. CDR1 and CDR2 from the germline V gene are LNHDA and SQIVND (reference sequence). The V gene end was trimmed by 6 bases and the J gene end by 5 bases; junction bases not matched to a gene: 12. The CDR3 runs to 15 residues. CDR3 region: CASRNRGDSRTEAFF. The CDR3 DNA is TGTGCCAGTAGGAACAGGGGCGATAGTCGGACTGAAGCTTTCTTT.

The chain joins TRBV28 to TRBJ1-4; tentatively, D is TRBD1 (6 bases). Trimming took 7 bases from V and 8 from J, leaving 17 bases between them. CDR3 length: 14 residues. Germline CDR1 reads MDHEN; CDR2 reads SYDVKM. Written as DNA, the CDR3 is TGTGCCAGCACCACAGGACAGTATTGGGAAAAACTGTTTTTT. It specifies CASTTGQYWEKLFF.

This sequence joins TRBV9 and TRBJ2-1; 14 bases align to TRBD2. Germline CDR1 reads SGDLS; CDR2 reads YYNGEE. With 3 bases clipped from V and 7 bases from J, the junction kept 18 bases outside the gene matches. CDR3 length: 20 amino acids. The CDR3 coding sequence is TGTGCCAGCAGCGACCGTCCCGGGACTAGCGGGAGTCGGTACGTGAATGAGCAGTTCTTC. Translation gives CASSDRPGTSGSRYVNEQFF.

The CDR3 loop is CAISKTSGRTYNEQFF. The CDR3 nucleotides read TGTGCCATCAGTAAGACTAGCGGGAGGACTTACAATGAGCAGTTCTTC. The chain uses TRBV10-3 and TRBJ2-1; the match to TRBD2 covers 13 bases. CDR3 length: 16 amino acids. Germline trimming cut 5 bases from V and 4 bases from J; bases unmatched to any gene: 5. Per the germline V gene, CDR1 is ENHRY and CDR2 is SYGVKD.

The chain links TRBV21-1 to TRBJ2-3; TRBD2 is the table's D call, not checked against the DNA. TRBV21-1 is a known pseudogene. The CDR3 contains 16 residues. The CDR3 nucleotides are TGTGCCAGCAGCAAGAGACTAGCGGGACCTACAGATACGCAGTATTTT. Protein: CASSKRLAGPTDTQYF.

V usage is TRBV6-1 and J usage is TRBJ2-1; 7 bases agree with TRBD2. CDR3 length: 15 amino acids. J gave up 3 bases and V 1 base, and 3 bases lay outside the gene matches. The V gene's germline CDR1 is MNHNS and CDR2 SASEGT. The CDR3 DNA follows: TGTGCCAGCAGTGAAGAGTCTAGCGGCTACAATGAGCAGTTCTTC. This codes for CASSEESSGYNEQFF.

CDR3 in DNA: TGTGCCAGCAGCATAGGGGGCTACTATGGCTACACCTTC. Its translation is CASSIGGYYGYTF. The chain couples TRBV6-5 to TRBJ1-2; 7 bases match TRBD1. Trimming took 6 bases from V and 3 from J; bases not matched to a gene: 4. This CDR3 has 13 residues. CDR1 MNHEY and CDR2 SVGAGI come from the germline V gene.

The chain joins TRBV28 to TRBJ2-1; possible D gene TRBD1, 5 bases. This CDR3 is 17 amino acids long. Trimming stripped 6 bases from V and 0 bases from J, with 18 bases between. Germline CDR1 and CDR2: MDHEN and SYDVKM. As DNA, the CDR3 is TGTGCCAGCAGCCGCCCCCTGGGGCGAAGCTCCTACAATGAGCAGTTCTTC. As protein: CASSRPLGRSSYNEQFF. Supplemented by reference TRBV28 and TRBJ2-1, the full variable domain reads DVKVTQSSRYLVKRTGEKVFLECVQDMDHENMFWYRQDPGLGLRLIYFSYDVKMKEKGDIPEGYSVSREKKERFSLILESASTNQTSMYLCASSRPLGRSSYNEQFFGPGTRLTVL.

This rearrangement joins TRBV5-1 to TRBJ2-1; D call uncertain. This CDR3 region has 12 residues. The germline V gene has CDR1 SGHRS and CDR2 YFSETQ. V was clipped by 0 bases and J by 10 bases, with 8 bases between them. The CDR3: CASSLDRREQFF. The CDR3 nucleotides are TGCGCCAGCAGCTTGGATCGCAGAGAGCAGTTCTTC.

The rearrangement uses TRBV28 and TRBJ2-1, with 13 nucleotides matching TRBD2. Germline V lookup: CDR1 MDHEN, CDR2 SYDVKM. V gave up 6 bases and J gave up 9 bases; unmatched junction bases: 8. This CDR3 has 15 residues. In DNA form, the CDR3 reads TGTGCCAGCAGAGCTGGACTAGCGGGAGTAGGTGAGCAGTTCTTC. It codes for CASRAGLAGVGEQFF. Looking up the rest from reference TRBV28 and TRBJ2-1 gives the full variable domain: DVKVTQSSRYLVKRTGEKVFLECVQDMDHENMFWYRQDPGLGLRLIYFSYDVKMKEKGDIPEGYSVSREKKERFSLILESASTNQTSMYLCASRAGLAGVGEQFFGPGTRLTVL.

The chain combines TRBV7-2 with TRBJ2-5; a possible D gene is TRBD2 (5 bases). The CDR3 contains 13 residues. V gave up 10 bases and J gave up 3 bases, with 15 bases separating them. CDR1 SGHTA and CDR2 FQGNSA come from the germline V gene. CDR3 in amino acids: CATTLRREETQYF. The CDR3 region has the DNA TGTGCCACCACTTTGCGGCGGGAAGAGACCCAGTACTTC.

J is TRBJ2-5 and V is TRBV6-2 or TRBV6-3, with D tentatively TRBD1 (6 bases). The CDR3 totals 14 residues. CDR1 and CDR2 from the germline V gene are MNHEY and SVGEGT. Deletions cut 2 bases from V and 7 bases from J, with 14 bases between. For the CDR3, the DNA is TGTGCCAGCAGTTACAAAGGGCTCAGGGGGACCCAGTACTTC. It yields the protein CASSYKGLRGTQYF.

The chain couples TRBV28 to TRBJ2-3, with unresolved D. Germline lookup yields CDR1 MDHEN and CDR2 SYDVKM. Trimming cost V 4 bases and J 2 bases, with 19 bases left between them. The CDR3 length is 17 residues. The CDR3 nucleotides read TGTGCCAGCAGTTCCCCCGGCAGGCCACCACCCACAGATACGCAGTATTTT. Translation gives CASSSPGRPPPTDTQYF.

The chain carries TRBV28 and TRBJ2-1; 7 bases fit TRBD2. Germline V CDR1 and CDR2: MDHEN, SYDVKM. There are 14 residues in the CDR3. With V trimmed by 7 bases and J by 9 bases, 12 bases remained unmatched. The CDR3 bases are TGTGCCAGCATTGGGGTGGCGGGAGACAGTGAGCAGTTCTTC. Amino acid sequence: CASIGVAGDSEQFF.

The J gene is TRBJ2-1, the V gene TRBV27, with 7 bases fitting TRBD2. The CDR3 totals 15 residues. Germline CDR1 MNHEY, CDR2 SMNVEV (reference sequence). The V segment lost 3 bases and the J segment 5 bases; nucleotides outside the gene matches: 7. CDR3 DNA: TGTGCCAGCAGTTTCCAAAGCGGGAACCACAATGAGCAGTTCTTC. Translation gives CASSFQSGNHNEQFF.

This clone occurred once. The chain combines TRBV25-1 with TRBJ1-4, with 7 positions matching TRBD1. The CDR3 covers 14 residues. J was trimmed by 8 bases and V by 6 bases; bases with no gene match: 9. The V gene's germline CDR1 is MGHDK and CDR2 SYGVNS. CDR3 in DNA: TGTGCCAGCAGCCGACAGGGTAGAGGGGAAAAACTGTTTTTT. Protein sequence: CASSRQGRGEKLFF.

In DNA, the CDR3 is TGTGCCAGCAGCTTCCCCATTAGGACGCGGGCGAACACCGGGGAGCTGTTTTTT. It codes for CASSFPIRTRANTGELFF. V and J are TRBV7-9 and TRBJ2-2, with D maybe TRBD2 (5 bases). CDR1 and CDR2 (germline): SEHNR, FQNEAQ (reference sequence). The CDR3 runs 18 residues. The V gene lost 3 bases and the J gene lost 0 bases, with 17 bases spanning the gap. Full variable domain (remainder filled in from reference TRBV7-9 and TRBJ2-2): DTGVSQNPRHKITKRGQNVTFRCDPISEHNRLYWYRQTLGQGPEFLTYFQNEAQLEKSRLLSDRFSAERPKGSFSTLEIQRTEQGDSAMYLCASSFPIRTRANTGELFFGEGSRLTVL.